This T cell receptor beta chain was recovered during a study of cytomegalovirus exposure and HLA in healthy donors. The PCR contained 60 Vbeta and 13 Jbeta primers. Libraries were prepared by immunoSEQ multiplex PCR; TCRdb keeps only in-frame clonotypes and omits some of them. The sample has 120,000 or so clones; 77% are singletons. Germline V gives CDR1 SGHAT, CDR2 FQNNGV. The CDR3 extends over 13 amino acids. V lost 2 bases, J lost 4 bases, and 8 bases lay in between. Sequenced: PBMCs. The receptor was derived from a man between 18 and 35 years old in good health and CMV-seropositive. The rearrangement uses TRBV11-2 and TRBJ1-2; the D gene is possibly TRBD1 (5 bases). CDR3 sequence (DNA): TGTGCCAGCAGCTTATGGGGGGGCTATGGCTACACCTTC. It encodes CASSLWGGYGYTF.